This T cell receptor beta chain was captured by sequencing in a study of identical twins. The CDR3 spans 12 residues. V gave up 4 bases and J gave up 14 bases, with 16 bases separating them. In this sample, this clonotype turned up a few times. One entry per CDR3 protein, called by TCRdb with MiXCR from the 5' RACE reads. Of 430,000 or so distinct CDR3 sequences listed, roughly a quarter are singletons. Another study also made use of these data, one on T cells expressing NK-cell markers.

The sample comprised CD4+ T cells sorted from blood. This receptor was taken from a woman younger than 35 in good health. This chain links TRBV12-3 or TRBV12-4 with TRBJ2-3; D is possibly TRBD2 (6 bases). The CDR3 loop reads CASSYTAGSRYF. As DNA, the CDR3 is TGTGCCAGCAGTTATACAGCGGGTAGCCGGTATTTT.